Included here is one T cell receptor (beta chain) sequence, with context. The CDR3 end is not reached by the read, which stops 3 residues before it; the germline J gene fills it in. Germline CDR1 and CDR2: SGHDN and FVKESK. This CDR3 contains 13 residues. CD4+CD25+CD127- Tregs, CD4+CD25- non-Tregs, CD4 and CD8 cells were sorted. Method: immunoSEQ multiplex PCR; TCRdb's copy keeps in-frame clones and lacks some. The table lists tens of thousands of clones. The data stem from a study of Tregs in tolerant kidney transplant recipients. The rearrangement uses TRBV14 and TRBJ1-2; D is possibly TRBD1 (6 bases). The sequencing here drew on CD4+ T cells from blood, taken before the transplant. The clonotype was recovered from a human donor who received a combined kidney and bone marrow transplant. The part of the CDR3 DNA that was read is TGTGCCAGCAGCCAACTAACAGGGTCGGGA. Translation gives CASSQLTGSG. Given in full, the CDR3 is CASSQLTGSGYTF.